The text below deals with one TCR beta chain. Its target is unknown. Data came from immunoSEQ multiplex PCR; TCRdb stores just in-frame clones and leaves some out. The data show over 75,000 clones, with less than 95% seen just once and around 1.5% held by the top ten. This record comes from a study of OX40 agonist ivuxolimab in advanced cancers. Broader study findings: The study did not work out the antigen specificity of the expanded peripheral T cells.

The TCR was taken from an adult with an advanced solid tumor such as melanoma, head and neck, liver or kidney cancer. The sample in question was CD4+ or CD8+ T cells sorted from blood, obtained in a trial of the OX40 agonist ivuxolimab.

In DNA, the CDR3 is TGTGCCAGCAGCCAGTATCAGGGAAATGAAAAACTGTTTTTT. Translation: CASSQYQGNEKLFF. The chain carries TRBV28 and TRBJ1-4; TRBD1 is a possible D gene (5 bases). Per the germline V gene, CDR1 is MDHEN and CDR2 is SYDVKM. Trimming shortened V by 6 bases and J by 5 bases, and 13 bases separated the two germline ends. This CDR3 comprises 14 residues.